This T cell receptor (beta chain) is from a study of T cell repertoires in aging, cancer and after chemotherapy (dated by TCRdb to about 2019). Background on the whole study: Donors spanned six age groups from 30 or younger to 70 or older, with at least three individuals per group. Paired pre- and post-chemotherapy samples in the hematological group came from chronic lymphocytic leukemia patients treated with fludarabine- or bendamustine-based regimens. Approximately 10 million TCR reads were contained in the full dataset. The study profiled peripheral blood TCR beta repertoires from healthy donors and cancer patients to examine immunoaging and T cell reconstitution after chemotherapy. Alongside around 98 healthy donors serving as a reference group, the cohort included approximately 220 cancer patients, of whom around 91 had hematological cancers and 124 had solid cancers. Beyond this particular receptor, the publication reports: An increase in median generation probability over the chemotherapy interval was observed in both cancer cohorts, suggesting that the repertoire was reconstituted through rebound thymic output. According to the authors, the repertoire data do not permit conclusions about immunological memory after chemotherapy. Compared with age-matched healthy donors, untreated patients with hematological or solid cancers had significantly lower TCR diversity and higher clonality in blood. In healthy donors, the drop in TCR diversity with age came mainly from a loss of richness, whereas in cancer patients a loss of evenness also played a part. Lymphoid organ infiltration was present in the hematological cancer patients, and this infiltration may itself impair thymic emigration or the expansion of peripheral T cells.

Using a mixed TRB-A/B primer pool, multiplex touch-down PCR amplified rearranged TRB sequences covering the V, D and J segments. Illumina adapters and sample indices were attached to the amplicons in two consecutive PCR reactions using Phusion HS II polymerase. Amplicons were gel-purified with the NucleoSpin Gel and PCR Clean-up kit, then checked with Qubit and an Agilent 2100 Bioanalyzer. The libraries were sequenced on an Illumina MiSeq with 600-cycle, single-indexed, paired-end runs. The authors processed their data as follows. Processing of the TRB sequences was carried out with MiXCR versions 2.12 and 3.0.5. A clone was defined as each unique CDR3 nucleotide sequence, and only productive sequences supported by at least two reads were kept. The repertoire metrics were Shannon diversity, evenness, clonality (calculated as one minus evenness), and diversity profiles parameterized by alpha from 0 to 5. The IGoR algorithm was used to compute generation probabilities of clones in paired pre- and post-chemotherapy samples. The raw public reads went through TCRdb reprocessing: fastp at Q25, MiXCR clone calling, in-frame beta chains kept. Duplicate CDR3 protein sequences are folded into a single record with the most common DNA and genes. For this entry, the V and J calls and clone size follow TCRdb and not the study's own pipeline. The table for this sample lists roughly 790 distinct CDR3 sequences; under 35% of them were counted only once. 44% of the sample is in the top ten clones.

On this clonotype itself: Its target antigen remains unknown. No clone much larger than this one lies a single base away; base qualities are absent.

TCR beta rearrangements were amplified from genomic DNA isolated from peripheral blood, not from sorted cells or RNA. From the cysteine through the phenylalanine, the CDR3 covers 13 amino acids. Only the CDR3 DNA stays, 39 bases, in frame from base 1. The junction carries 8 bases between V and J, which are trimmed by 2 bases and 4 bases respectively. The sample was blood. The chain is encoded by TRBV12-3 or TRBV12-4 joined to TRBJ1-1, with the D gene not clear enough to name. This clonotype was obtained from a human donor with a blood cancer. The nucleotides are TGTGCCAGCAGTTTAAAAGGGTTCACTGAAGCTTTCTTT. Its amino acids are CASSLKGFTEAFF.